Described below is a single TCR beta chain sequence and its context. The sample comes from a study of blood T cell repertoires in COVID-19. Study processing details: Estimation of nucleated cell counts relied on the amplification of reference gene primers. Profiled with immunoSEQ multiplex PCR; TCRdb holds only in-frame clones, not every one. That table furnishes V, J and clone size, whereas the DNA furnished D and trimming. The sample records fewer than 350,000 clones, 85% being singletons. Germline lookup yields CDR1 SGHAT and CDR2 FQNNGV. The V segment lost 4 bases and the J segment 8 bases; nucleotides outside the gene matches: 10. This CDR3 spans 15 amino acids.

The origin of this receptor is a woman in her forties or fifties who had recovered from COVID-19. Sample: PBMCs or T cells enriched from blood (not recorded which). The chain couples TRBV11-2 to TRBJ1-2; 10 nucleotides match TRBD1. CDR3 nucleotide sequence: TGTGCCAGCAGCTCCCGACAGGGGGCGATTGGAGGCTACACCTTC. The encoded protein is CASSSRQGAIGGYTF.